These 10 T cell receptor beta chains were sequenced from one sample in a study of blood T cells in healthy people across ages. Through a sample-barcoded 5' primer and a J-beta primer mix, a second PCR was run for roughly 6 to 12 cycles. Via MiXCR, TCRdb re-called the 5' RACE reads, giving one row per CDR3 protein. Among about 580,000 distinct CDR3 sequences listed, under 55% were seen once. The sequenced sample was blood. The receptor set was obtained from a man aged 80 or over in good health.

This clonotype has more than one count but fewer than ten. The chain is built from TRBV20-1 and TRBJ2-5; D not certain. V shed 0 bases and J shed 5 bases, with 10 bases lying between them. From germline, CDR1 is DFQATT and CDR2 SNEGSKA (reference sequence). The length of the CDR3 is 13 residues. CDR3 residues: CSARDGISETQYF. CDR3 DNA sequence: TGCAGTGCTAGAGATGGTATTTCGGAGACCCAGTACTTC.

Only a few counts were recorded for this clonotype. The chain carries TRBV5-6 and TRBJ2-7, with TRBD1 matching over 7 bases. CDR1 SGHDT and CDR2 YYEEEE come from the germline V gene. The CDR3 has 15 residues. The V segment lost 0 bases and the J segment 3 bases; nucleotides outside the gene matches: 6. DNA for the CDR3: TGTGCCAGCAGCTTGGGCCCCGGACAGGTCTACGAGCAGTACTTC. Translating gives CASSLGPGQVYEQYF. Together with reference TRBV5-6 and TRBJ2-7, the CDR3 gives the full variable domain: DAGVTQSPTHLIKTRGQQVTLRCSPKSGHDTVSWYQQALGQGPQFIFQYYEEEERQRGNFPDRFSGHQFPNYSSELNVNALLLGDSALYLCASSLGPGQVYEQYFGPGTRLTVT.

The V call is TRBV18, the J call TRBJ2-3; the match to TRBD1 covers 7 bases. Per germline, CDR1 KGHSH and CDR2 LQKENI. The CDR3 length is 16 residues. V was pared by 6 bases and J by 0 bases, with 9 bases of the junction left unmatched. This CDR3 reads CASSPFDRDSTDTQYF. The CDR3 DNA reads TGTGCCAGCTCTCCTTTCGACAGGGATAGCACAGATACGCAGTATTTT.

In the case of this clonotype: A read error is possible here, since a much larger clone lies one base away. The chain recombines TRBV7-2 with TRBJ2-7; TRBD2 matches 8 bases. Judging by the DNA end, TRBJ2-5 fits better; the J call may be wrong. Germline V gene sequence: CDR1 SGHTA, CDR2 FQGNSA. The CDR3 spans 13 residues. The CDR3, as DNA: TGTGCCAGCAGCCTTACTCGGGAGGGGACCCAGTACTTC. Translation: CASSLTREGTQYF.

This sequence joins TRBV4-3 and TRBJ2-7; TRBD1 matches 9 bases. V trimming: 1 base; J trimming: 1 base; junction bases outside the gene matches: 5. The length of the CDR3 is 16 residues. Germline V lookup: CDR1 LGHNA, CDR2 YSLEER. The DNA for the CDR3 is TGCGCCAGCAGCCAAGGAACTGGGACAGGGTCCTACGAGCAGTACTTC. Its protein is CASSQGTGTGSYEQYF.

The chain has TRBV5-1 and TRBJ2-7; 10 nucleotides match TRBD2. V lost 4 bases and J lost 7; bases outside the gene matches: 14. Germline V gene lookup returns CDR1 SGHRS and CDR2 YFSETQ. The CDR3 totals 16 residues. The CDR3 region is CASSRTSGSSYNEQYF. The CDR3 nucleotides are TGCGCCAGCAGCAGGACTAGCGGCAGCTCCTACAATGAGCAGTACTTC.

This clonotype was counted only a few times. The gene calls are TRBV4-3 and TRBJ2-1, with 11 bases fitting TRBD1. V lost 3 bases and J lost 8; bases outside the gene matches: 6. This CDR3 region has 15 residues. Germline V gene lookup returns CDR1 LGHNA and CDR2 YSLEER. The CDR3 bases are TGCGCCAGCAGCCAGGCCGGGACAGGGGGATATGAGCAGTTCTTC. Protein product: CASSQAGTGGYEQFF.

This clonotype was seen a few times. The junction departs from germline at one end; a sequencing error may be responsible. This chain connects TRBV5-1 to TRBJ2-1, with 7 bases matching TRBD1. Germline V gene lookup returns CDR1 SGHRS and CDR2 YFSETQ. This CDR3 has 13 amino acids. The DNA for the CDR3 is TGCGCCAGCAGCTGGGGACAGTACAATGAGCGGTTCTTC. This encodes CASSWGQYNERFF.

The rearrangement joins TRBV21-1 to TRBJ1-2; TRBD1 was called by the table and not checked on the DNA. TRBV21-1 is noted as a pseudogene. There are 15 residues in the CDR3. CDR3 protein: CASSEFTGGRDGYTF. The CDR3 DNA reads TGTGCCAGCAGCGAGTTTACAGGGGGCAGGGATGGCTACACCTTC.

This clonotype was picked up a small number of times. The chain couples TRBV5-1 to TRBJ2-7, with 8 bases fitting TRBD2. This CDR3 has 15 amino acids. Trimming took 1 base from V and 2 from J; bases not matched to a gene: 5. Germline CDR1 reads SGHRS; CDR2 reads YFSETQ. CDR3 region: CASSLSGGRTYEQYF. The CDR3 coding sequence is TGCGCCAGCAGCTTGTCGGGAGGGAGAACCTACGAGCAGTACTTC.